This TCR beta chain comes out of a study of siplizumab effects on memory and regulatory T cells. Study-wide results and limits: Most alloreactive clones went unmapped to unstimulated subsets; only a minor fraction mapped. Whether the proliferating Tregs (from siplizumab cultures) were suppressive was not confirmed. Major contributors to the alloresponse seemed to be naive T cells, which also appeared more diverse than memory cells.

With regard to this clone: The antigen remains unidentified.

Each sample had roughly 10^5 TCR templates assayed. Clones were read by immunoSEQ multiplex PCR, and TCRdb kept only the in-frame ones, dropping some. The table lists some 97,000 clones, 75% to 95% of them singletons, with 0.15% in the top ten. V was clipped by 5 bases and J by 1 base, with 8 bases between them. CDR1 and CDR2 (germline): SGHTA, FQGNSA. This CDR3 spans 13 amino acids. The receptor comes from a human donor in good health. The sequenced material came from CD4+ T cells sorted from blood. The rearrangement joins TRBV7-2 to TRBJ2-5; D call uncertain. The CDR3 DNA sequence: TGTGCCAGCAGCCAGATCATCCAAGAGACCCAGTACTTC. Its protein is CASSQIIQETQYF.